In this sample, the clone carrying this TCR beta chain turned up a few times. The CDR3 runs 12 residues. Germline assignment: CDR1 DFQATT and CDR2 SNEGSKA (reference sequence). V lost 0 bases and J 3 bases, leaving 6 bases between the germline ends. Full-length variable regions came from constant-region reverse primers plus semi-nested Nested Universal Primer A PCR. TCRdb re-analysed the 5' RACE reads in MiXCR, keeping a single row per CDR3 protein. This sample yields 9,500 to 15,000 distinct CDR3 sequences, of which roughly 51% are seen a single time; 12% belongs to the top ten. The sorted Tregs were CD4+CD25+CD127-/low cells.

The chain recombines TRBV20-1 with TRBJ2-7; no reliable D call. The sequenced sample was tumor-infiltrating Tregs sorted from the breast tumor. The TCR was taken from a female donor with breast cancer. CDR3 sequence (DNA): TGCAGTGCTAGAGACCCGAACTACGAGCAGTACTTC. It translates to CSARDPNYEQYF.